This T cell receptor (beta chain) comes out of a study of regulatory T cells in long-lasting Graves disease. Germline V gene sequence: CDR1 KGHSH, CDR2 LQKENI. CDR3 length: 14 amino acids. The junction had 5 bases not matched to a gene; V was cut back by 2 bases and J by 4 bases. Combining iRepertoire HTBI primers with Arm-PCR of CDR3 regions, the authors built TCR beta libraries. TCRdb reanalysed the multiplex PCR reads using MiXCR and keeps one entry per CDR3 protein. The data show about 520,000 distinct CDR3 sequences, more than 10% seen once. As for time point: newly diagnosed GD, antithyroid drugs for less than 3 months. Extracted RNA from PBMCs served as the source of the TCR library. In addition, the sample was reused for a study of T cells in Graves' hyperthyroidism and ophthalmopathy. As that study records: Uncontrolled infections, other autoimmune diseases, pregnancy or lactation led to exclusion of patients. Most thyroid clonotypes with frequency above 0.001 were detected in blood.

The sample consisted of peripheral blood mononuclear cells (PBMCs), taken at new diagnosis, from a patient treated with antithyroid drugs. The clonotype was recovered from a young woman with Graves disease. V is TRBV18 and J is TRBJ2-7, with 7 bases identical to TRBD1. The CDR3 region has the DNA TGTGCCAGCTCACCAACCGGGACAGCTTACGAGCAGTACTTC. Translating gives CASSPTGTAYEQYF. The variable domain in full, with the rest retrieved from reference TRBV18 and TRBJ2-7, is NAGVMQNPRHLVRRRGQEARLRCSPMKGHSHVYWYRQLPEEGLKFMVYLQKENIIDESGMPKERFSAEFPKEGPSILRIQQVVRGDSAAYFCASSPTGTAYEQYFGPGTRLTVT.